The sequence of this T cell receptor (beta chain) was determined in a study of post-analysis software for immune sequencing data. Study in general: Several disease courses (relapsing-remitting, secondary progressive and progressive-relapsing) of multiple sclerosis were included.

Incorporated into the TCR beta cDNA libraries were unique molecular identifiers, which served to reduce PCR and sequencing biases. TCRdb re-called the PCR reads through MiXCR, storing one row per CDR3 protein. The sample has hundreds of thousands of distinct CDR3 sequences; around 64% are singletons. The receptor comes from a girl aged 2 to 9 with multiple sclerosis. The source material was blood.

The CDR3 loop is CSASPLTRSSYNEQFF. The CDR3 coding sequence is TGCAGTGCTAGTCCTCTAACTAGAAGCTCCTACAATGAGCAGTTCTTC. The genes are TRBV20-1 and TRBJ2-1, with D maybe TRBD2 (5 bases). Germline V lookup: CDR1 DFQATT, CDR2 SNEGSKA (reference sequence). The CDR3 loop spans 16 amino acids. Trimming pared 3 bases from V and 0 bases from J, leaving 15 bases between.